This TCR beta chain stems from a study of shared clonotypes between healthy human individuals (dated by TCRdb to 2019 to 2021). With respect to the entire study: The cohort comprised a couple of women and a few men aged 18 to 49 years. The study deeply sequenced blood TCR repertoires of about five healthy adults to estimate repertoire size and the extent of clonotype sharing between individuals. To increase sequencing depth and limit assay-specific biases, different laboratories used diverse techniques to prepare libraries and sequence TCR repertoires. Leukapheresis yielded between about 0.9 and 9 billion PBMCs per donor. General findings and caveats noted by the study authors: Because the study included a small number of donors, the genetic and exposure-history diversity represented was limited. Sampling was restricted to blood, and TCR repertoires in tissue are likely to differ from TCR repertoires in blood. Pairwise subsampling led to the expectation that sequencing depth would affect the degree of clonotype sharing among donors.

From its cysteine to its phenylalanine, the CDR3 spans 17 amino acids. Only the CDR3 portion is preserved as DNA: 51 bases, with reading frame beginning at the first base. Trimmed from V: 7 bases; trimmed from J: 1 base; junction bases lacking a gene match: 10. CDR1 and CDR2 are read off the germline V gene (reference sequence) as MNHEY and SMNVEV. The donors were healthy, HIV-negative adults with no recently reported acute infections or vaccinations. Only Caucasian adults living in Nashville, Tennessee, USA were represented among the donors. For unsorted samples, 90 million or so PBMCs were counted, and genomic DNA was extracted using the QIAamp DNA Blood Mini kit. Blood was obtained by leukapheresis, after which PBMCs were separated by Ficoll-Histopaque density gradient centrifugation and cryopreserved in liquid nitrogen vapor phase. Details on this clone: Its antigen remains unidentified. It has no much larger one-base neighbor in the sample; base qualities were not kept.

TCR CDR3 regions were amplified from genomic DNA by multiplex PCR using the deep immunoSEQ assay. Genomic DNA extracted from each cell subset was distributed evenly over all wells of several immunoSEQ 96-well plates, and each plate served as one replicate. For unsorted PBMC, roughly 0.3 ug genomic DNA, equal to 30,000 or so T cell genomes, was loaded into each replicate PCR. Ten immunoSEQ deep assay plates were used to sequence the unsorted PBMC genomic DNA. Purified libraries were measured with a Qubit 3.0 fluorometer, size-checked on a Bioanalyzer 2100, and measured again with the KAPA Library Quantification kit. Each immunoSEQ 96-well plate was sequenced on its own single-read 150-cycle Illumina NextSeq 550 flow cell. On the authors' methods: The immunoSEQ output contained only junctional sequences without quality scores, so filtering could not match that applied to full-length reads. To assign V/J genes and CDR3, sequences were annotated using PyIR, a Python wrapper for IgBLAST v1.9, with IMGT germline references. Reads were removed for weak V/J assignments (E-value above 1e-6), missing CDR3, stop codons, out-of-frame junctions, or ambiguous translated residues. V3J clonotypes were defined by identical inferred V gene, J gene, and CDR3 amino acid sequence. Percentage overlap between repertoires was computed as shared unique clonotypes divided by the size of the smaller repertoire. RTK rarefaction, the Chao1 estimator, and Recon v2.1 estimates of unobserved clonotypes were used to assess repertoire richness. As stored in TCRdb, this immuneACCESS dataset retains in-frame rearrangements with V and J assigned. A fraction of the clones does not appear; measured against another copy, unresolved V genes explain less than half of the discrepancy, and the remainder lacks a known reason. V and J calls plus clone size are reproduced from that table; the DNA served to infer D and trimming. In this sample the table shows roughly 490,000 clones, over 65% of which occur a single time. The ten largest clonotypes hold over 10% of the sample.

This receptor was taken from a woman aged 40 to 50 in good health. Some clones in this sample may be carry-over from other donors' samples. The source material was PBMCs. The chain was built from TRBV27 and TRBJ2-1; TRBD1 agrees with 10 junctional bases. Here is the DNA: TGTGCCAGCACCCGACAGGGGGCGAGTAGGTCCTACAATGAGCAGTTCTTC. This sequence encodes CASTRQGASRSYNEQFF.